This T cell receptor beta chain was retrieved from a study of PD-1 blockade in classical Hodgkin lymphoma. Study outcomes and limitations: Patients with a complete response exhibited baseline diversity comparable to newly diagnosed patients. Those patients who began receiving nivolumab less than 1 year after ASCT had lower diversity, and they were excluded. CD4+ TCR diversity, unlike CD8+, rose significantly by C4D1.

Exposure to brentuximab vedotin varied, and each patient had relapsed following autologous stem cell transplantation. PBMCs were thawed, and CD8+ T cells were then isolated from them by magnetic negative selection. Classifying best responses yielded complete response, partial response or progressive disease. TCRdb keeps only in-frame clones here, not all; method: immunoSEQ multiplex PCR. The sample includes about 27,000 clones, around nine tenths of them seen just once. Turning to this clone: The antigen remains unidentified.

The input for sequencing was CD8+ T cells from blood, taken at baseline. The origin of this receptor is a human donor with classical Hodgkin lymphoma.

This CDR3 reads CASSVSGTSNQPQHF. In DNA, the CDR3 is TGTGCCAGCAGCGTATCAGGCACAAGTAATCAGCCCCAGCATTTT. The rearrangement links TRBV9 to TRBJ1-5; D ambiguous. Germline V gene data show CDR1 as SGDLS and CDR2 as YYNGEE. The V gene lost 1 base and the J gene lost 4 bases, with 12 bases spanning the gap. The CDR3 is made up of 15 amino acids. The whole variable domain, filled in from reference TRBV9 and TRBJ1-5, reads DSGVTQTPKHLITATGQRVTLRCSPRSGDLSVYWYQQSLDQGLQFLIQYYNGEERAKGNILERFSAQQFPDLHSELNLSSLELGDSALYFCASSVSGTSNQPQHFGDGTRLSIL.